Shown below are 13 T cell receptor beta chains from a single sample sequenced in a study of cytomegalovirus exposure and HLA in healthy donors. The PCR was carried out with 60 Vbeta primers and 13 Jbeta primers. Measured with immunoSEQ multiplex PCR; TCRdb has only the in-frame clones, and not every one. This sample has about 93,000 clones, with around three quarters found just once. Sequenced: PBMCs. The receptors shown here come from a man younger than 45 in good health and CMV-seronegative.

The chain links TRBV27 to TRBJ1-6; perhaps TRBD1 as D (6 bases). CDR3 length equals 14 residues. V was shortened by 5 bases and J by 7 bases, with 12 bases between the two germline ends. Germline V gene sequence: CDR1 MNHEY, CDR2 SMNVEV (reference sequence). CDR3 loop: CASSPPQGNSPLHF. As DNA, the CDR3 is TGTGCCAGCAGTCCACCCCAGGGGAATTCACCCCTCCACTTT.

This clone was observed a handful of times. The chain couples TRBV5-1 to TRBJ2-1; 12 positions match TRBD2. CDR1 is SGHRS and CDR2 is YFSETQ in the germline V gene. J gave up 8 bases and V 0 bases, and 3 bases lay outside the gene matches. The CDR3 spans 15 residues. The chain's CDR3 is CASSLGTSGTDEQFF. The DNA for the CDR3 is TGCGCCAGCAGCTTGGGGACTAGCGGGACCGATGAGCAGTTCTTC.

The chain links TRBV7-9 to TRBJ1-5, with D uncertain. The CDR3 extends over 12 amino acids. Trimming stripped 5 bases from V and 0 bases from J, with 2 bases between. Germline CDR1 is SEHNR and CDR2 is FQNEAQ (reference sequence). DNA of the CDR3: TGTGCCAGCAGCCATAGCAATCAGCCCCAGCATTTT. It is translated as CASSHSNQPQHF.

The rearrangement links TRBV19 to TRBJ1-5; a possible D gene is TRBD1 (6 bases). CDR1 and CDR2 (germline): LNHDA, SQIVND (reference sequence). Trimming removed 5 bases at V and 1 base at J, with 18 bases between. The CDR3 extends over 17 amino acids. CDR3 protein: CASSSGRGHKSNQPQHF. The CDR3 bases are TGTGCCAGTAGTTCCGGAAGGGGACACAAGAGCAATCAGCCCCAGCATTTT.

This chain joins TRBV5-6 and TRBJ1-2; 10 bases are shared with TRBD1. J lost 8 bases, V lost 4 bases, and 11 bases had no gene match. Germline V gene lookup returns CDR1 SGHDT and CDR2 YYEEEE. The CDR3 runs to 15 residues. CDR3 bases: TGTGCCAGCAGCGGTCCGGGACAGGGGTTTACGGGCTACACCTTC. It specifies CASSGPGQGFTGYTF.

The CDR3, as DNA: TGTGCCAGCAGCTCGGGACTAGCGGGATCTGATGAGCAGTTCTTC. Amino acid sequence: CASSSGLAGSDEQFF. This chain joins TRBV11-3 and TRBJ2-1, with 13 bases fitting TRBD2. The ends lost 4 bases at V and 8 bases at J; junction bases unmatched: 5. CDR1 SGHNT and CDR2 YENEEA come from the germline V gene. This CDR3 contains 15 residues.

Turning to this clone: This same CDR3 is encoded by further DNA sequences in the sample. V and J are TRBV7-9 and TRBJ1-1; no definite D call. V dropped 1 base and J dropped 2 bases, with 8 bases sitting between them. Germline CDR1 SEHNR, CDR2 FQNEAQ (reference sequence). There are 14 residues in the CDR3. The CDR3 bases are TGTGCCAGCAGCTTAGAAGGAGGCAACACTGAAGCTTTCTTT. Residues: CASSLEGGNTEAFF.

The CDR3, as DNA: TGTGCCAGCAGCTTACAGGGACAGTTGGCAATTGAAGCTTTCTTT. Its protein is CASSLQGQLAIEAFF. The gene calls are TRBV7-2 and TRBJ1-1, with 7 bases that match TRBD1. Germline V gives CDR1 SGHTA, CDR2 FQGNSA. The V segment lost 2 bases and the J segment 7 bases; nucleotides outside the gene matches: 10. The CDR3 covers 15 residues. The full variable domain, its missing parts supplied by reference TRBV7-2 and TRBJ1-1, is GAGVSQSPSNKVTEKGKDVELRCDPISGHTALYWYRQSLGQGLEFLIYFQGNSAPDKSGLPSDRFSAERTGGSVSTLTIQRTQQEDSAVYLCASSLQGQLAIEAFFGQGTRLTVV.

This sequence joins TRBV6-5 and TRBJ2-2; weak D call: TRBD2 (5 bases). Between the trimmed V and J ends, which lost 5 bases and 7 bases, there was a span of 11 bases. CDR1 is MNHEY and CDR2 is SVGAGI in the germline V gene. This CDR3 contains 13 residues. The CDR3 nucleotides are TGTGCCAGCAGTGATGCCGGGATCGGGGAGCTGTTTTTT. This encodes CASSDAGIGELFF.

This clone was counted only a few times. The chain is built from TRBV29-1 and TRBJ1-1; 8 bases agree with TRBD1. The J segment lost 6 bases and the V segment lost 6 bases, leaving 12 bases of the junction unmatched. The CDR3 sequence is 14 residues long. Germline V gene sequence: CDR1 SQVTM, CDR2 ANQGSEA. The CDR3 sequence is CSVVTGGGLPEAFF. The CDR3 nucleotides read TGCAGCGTAGTCACAGGGGGTGGGCTGCCTGAAGCTTTCTTT.

Comment on this clone: One end of the junction does not line up with germline, which may come from a read error. This chain uses TRBV27 with TRBJ1-5; D is unclear. The germline V gene has CDR1 MNHEY and CDR2 SMNVEV (reference sequence). This CDR3 spans 15 amino acids. CDR3: CASRFRMGSNQPQHF. The CDR3 DNA reads TGTGCCAGCCGTTTCAGGATGGGTAGCAATCAGCCCCAGCATTTT.

This chain links TRBV29-1 with TRBJ1-2; 7 bases match TRBD1. Germline V gene sequence: CDR1 SQVTM, CDR2 ANQGSEA. This CDR3 is built from 14 residues. Trimming at V came to 1 base and at J to 7 bases, leaving 9 bases not matched to a gene. Here the CDR3 DNA reads TGCAGCGTTGAAGGGGGCGACAGGGTCTCTGGCTACACCTTC. This codes for CSVEGGDRVSGYTF.

This chain's CDR3 is CASSLQGHEQFF. DNA for the CDR3: TGTGCCAGCAGCTTACAGGGTCATGAGCAGTTCTTC. The chain couples TRBV7-2 to TRBJ2-1, with D perhaps TRBD1 (5 bases). The CDR3 is made up of 12 amino acids. Trimming cost V 2 bases and J 8 bases, with 7 bases left between them. From germline, CDR1 is SGHTA and CDR2 FQGNSA.